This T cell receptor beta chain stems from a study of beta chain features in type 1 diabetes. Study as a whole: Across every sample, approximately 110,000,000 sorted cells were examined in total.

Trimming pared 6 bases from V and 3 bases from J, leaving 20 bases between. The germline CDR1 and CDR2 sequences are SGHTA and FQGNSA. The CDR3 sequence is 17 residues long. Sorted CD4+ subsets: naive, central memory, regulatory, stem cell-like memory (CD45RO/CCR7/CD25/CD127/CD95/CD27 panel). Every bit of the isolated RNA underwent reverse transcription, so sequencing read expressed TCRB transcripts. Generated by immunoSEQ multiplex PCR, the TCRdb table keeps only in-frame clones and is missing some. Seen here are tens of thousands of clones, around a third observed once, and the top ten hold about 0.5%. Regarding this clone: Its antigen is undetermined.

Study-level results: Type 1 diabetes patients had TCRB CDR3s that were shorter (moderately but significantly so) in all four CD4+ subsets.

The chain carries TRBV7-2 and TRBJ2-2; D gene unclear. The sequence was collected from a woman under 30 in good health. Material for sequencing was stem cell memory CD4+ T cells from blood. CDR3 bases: TGTGCCAGCAGAAGAGAGGAGCTTCCTCGAGACACCGGGGAGCTGTTTTTT. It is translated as CASRREELPRDTGELFF. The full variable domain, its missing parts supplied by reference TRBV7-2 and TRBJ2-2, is GAGVSQSPSNKVTEKGKDVELRCDPISGHTALYWYRQSLGQGLEFLIYFQGNSAPDKSGLPSDRFSAERTGGSVSTLTIQRTQQEDSAVYLCASRREELPRDTGELFFGEGSRLTVL.